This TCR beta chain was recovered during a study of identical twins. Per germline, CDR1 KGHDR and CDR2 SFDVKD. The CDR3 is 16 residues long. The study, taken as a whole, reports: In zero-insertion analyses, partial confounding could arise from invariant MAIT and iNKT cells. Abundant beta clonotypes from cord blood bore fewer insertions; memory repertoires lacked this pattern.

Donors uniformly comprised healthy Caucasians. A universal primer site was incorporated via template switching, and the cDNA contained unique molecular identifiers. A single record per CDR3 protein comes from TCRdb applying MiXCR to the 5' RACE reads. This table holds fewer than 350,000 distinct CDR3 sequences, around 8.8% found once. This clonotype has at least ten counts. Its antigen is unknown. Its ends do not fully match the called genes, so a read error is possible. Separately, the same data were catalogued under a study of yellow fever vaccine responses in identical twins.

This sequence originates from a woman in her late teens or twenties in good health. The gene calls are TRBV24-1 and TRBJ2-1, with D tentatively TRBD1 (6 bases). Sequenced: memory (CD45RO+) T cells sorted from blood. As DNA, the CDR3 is TGTGCCACTAGTGATTTTAAACAGGGTGGCTACAATGAGCAGTTCTTC. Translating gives CATSDFKQGGYNEQFF.